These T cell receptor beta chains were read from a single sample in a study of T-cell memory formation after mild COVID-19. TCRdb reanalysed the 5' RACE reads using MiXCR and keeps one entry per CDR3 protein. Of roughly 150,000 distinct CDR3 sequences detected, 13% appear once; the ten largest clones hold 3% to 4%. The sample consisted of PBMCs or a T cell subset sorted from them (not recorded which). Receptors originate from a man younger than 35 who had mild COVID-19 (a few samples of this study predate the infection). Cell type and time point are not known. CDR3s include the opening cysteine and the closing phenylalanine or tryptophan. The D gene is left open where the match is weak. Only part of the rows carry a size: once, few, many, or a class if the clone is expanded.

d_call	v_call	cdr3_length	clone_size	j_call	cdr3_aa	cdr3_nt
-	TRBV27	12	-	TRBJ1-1	CASSLRPPVAFF	TGTGCCAGCAGTTTACGTCCTCCTGTAGCTTTCTTT
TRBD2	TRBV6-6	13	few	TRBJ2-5	CASIPGGQETQYF	TGTGCCAGCATCCCGGGGGGGCAAGAGACCCAGTACTTC
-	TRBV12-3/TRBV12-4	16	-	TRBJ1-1	CASSPLPTVGGTEAFF	TGTGCCAGCAGTCCACTACCGACAGTTGGGGGCACTGAAGCTTTCTTT
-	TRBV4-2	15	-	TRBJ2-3	CASSQLLSDTDTQYF	TGTGCCAGCAGCCAACTTCTATCTGACACAGATACGCAGTATTTT
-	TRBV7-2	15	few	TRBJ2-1	CASSTGGGHYNEQFF	TGTGCCAGCAGCACTGGGGGGGGCCACTACAATGAGCAGTTCTTC
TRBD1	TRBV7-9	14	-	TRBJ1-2	CASSSRDRGYGYTF	TGTGCCAGCAGCTCCCGGGACAGGGGGTATGGCTACACCTTC
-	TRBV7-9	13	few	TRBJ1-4	CASSLEGFEKLFF	TGTGCCAGCAGCTTAGAAGGGTTCGAAAAACTGTTTTTT
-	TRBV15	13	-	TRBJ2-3	CATSRDTVNTQYF	TGTGCCACCAGCAGAGATACAGTGAATACGCAGTATTTT
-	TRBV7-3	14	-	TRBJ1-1	CASSLTGGNTEAFF	TGTGCCAGCAGCTTAACGGGGGGGAACACTGAAGCTTTCTTT
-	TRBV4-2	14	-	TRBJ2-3	CASSQGGSANTQYF	TGTGCCAGCAGCCAAGGGGGGTCTGCTAATACGCAGTATTTT
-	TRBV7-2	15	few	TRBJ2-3	CASSLDSGVRDTQYF	TGTGCCAGCAGCTTAGACAGTGGTGTAAGAGATACGCAGTATTTT
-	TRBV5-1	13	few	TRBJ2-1	CASSLADNNEQFF	TGCGCCAGCAGCTTGGCGGACAACAATGAGCAGTTCTTC
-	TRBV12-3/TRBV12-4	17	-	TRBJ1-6	CDSSLNSFAGDNSPLHF	TGTGACAGCAGTTTAAATTCCTTCGCCGGAGATAATTCACCCCTCCACTTT